The next 10 T cell receptor beta chains were all read from a single sample in a study of T cell clonality in common variable immunodeficiency. Assay used: immunoSEQ multiplex PCR; TCRdb lists only in-frame clones, some missing. The sample shows 50,000 to 65,000 clones, none of them appearing just once. Sequenced: peripheral blood mononuclear cells. These TCRs come from a person aged 18-70 years in good health.

This clone was counted between two and nine times. Possible read error: a much larger clone is one base away. The sequenced fragment ends 3 residues before the CDR3 boundary, so the rest is inferred from the germline J gene. Other DNA sequences in the same sample also yield this CDR3. V and J are TRBV2 and TRBJ2-5; 11 nucleotides agree with TRBD2. The CDR3 extends over 13 amino acids. The germline CDR1 and CDR2 sequences are SNHLY and FYNNEI. The ends lost 8 bases at V and 5 bases at J; junction bases unmatched: 4. The DNA read from the CDR3 is TGTGCCAGCCTAGCGGGGGGACAGGAGACC. Residues: CASLAGGQET. The entire CDR3 reads CASLAGGQETQYF.

The sample holds many counts of this clone. Read sequence stops 3 residues before the CDR3 end, and the germline J gene provides the missing end. The chain has TRBV15 and TRBJ2-7; TRBD1 might be the D (6 bases). The germline V gene has CDR1 LNHNV and CDR2 YYDKDF (reference sequence). The CDR3 is 13 residues long. Trimming stripped 8 bases from V and 3 bases from J, with 14 bases between. The DNA read from the CDR3 is TGTGCCACCTCAAGAGAGGGACACTACGAG. Amino acid sequence: CATSREGHYE. The complete CDR3 sequence is CATSREGHYEQYF.

This clone was counted ten times or more. The read is 3 residues too short to cover the CDR3 end, so that end is filled in from the germline J gene. The chain joins TRBV12-3 or TRBV12-4 to TRBJ2-2; 7 nucleotides agree with TRBD1. Trimming at V came to 7 bases and at J to 5 bases, leaving 10 bases not matched to a gene. This CDR3 is built from 15 residues. The part of the CDR3 DNA that was read is TGTGCCAGCATCCCAGGCCCGACAGGGACCGGGGAG. Translating gives CASIPGPTGTGE. The whole CDR3 protein reads CASIPGPTGTGELFF.

This clone was counted at least ten times. The read terminates 3 residues before the CDR3 end, so the remaining end is supplied by the germline J gene. The V gene is TRBV2, the J gene TRBJ2-1; 7 bases are a match to TRBD1. CDR1 SNHLY and CDR2 FYNNEI come from the germline V gene. Trimming at V came to 6 bases and at J to 5 bases, leaving 4 bases not matched to a gene. CDR3 size: 13 residues. The CDR3 bases that were read are TGTGCCAGCAGAGGGGACAGCCACAATGAG. Translation: CASRGDSHNE. The entire CDR3 reads CASRGDSHNEQFF.

On this clone itself: The read stops 3 residues short of the end of the CDR3; the missing end is completed from the germline J gene. V is TRBV30 and J is TRBJ2-7; no definite D call. CDR3 length: 12 residues. Trimming cost V 2 bases and J 3 bases, with 8 bases left between them. CDR1 GTSNPN and CDR2 SVGIG come from the germline V gene (reference sequence). The CDR3 loop is CAWSPGGYEQYF. CDR3 DNA (partial): TGTGCCTGGAGTCCGGGTGGCTACGAG.

This clone was seen ten or more times. The read terminates 3 residues ahead of where the CDR3 ends, so the germline J gene completes it. V and J are TRBV6-2 or TRBV6-3 and TRBJ2-7, with 8 bases aligning to TRBD2. Germline values: CDR1 MNHEY, CDR2 SVGEGT. V shed 6 bases and J 5 bases; nucleotides not matched to a gene: 12. The CDR3 covers 15 residues. CDR3 residues: CASSIPGLVVHEQYF. The CDR3 bases that were read are TGTGCCAGCAGCATCCCGGGACTAGTTGTCCACGAG.

This clone was recorded at least ten times. The read falls 3 residues short of the CDR3 end, and the missing part is taken from the germline J gene. The rearrangement links TRBV5-1 to TRBJ1-2; D gene ambiguous. The germline V gene has CDR1 SGHRS and CDR2 YFSETQ. The CDR3 runs 14 residues. The V end was cut by 0 bases, the J end by 3 bases, with 9 bases between. CDR3 DNA, as far as it was read: TGCGCCAGCAGCTTGGGTCGCGAATACTATGGC. It codes for CASSLGREYYG. The full CDR3 sequence reads CASSLGREYYGYTF. Supplemented by reference TRBV5-1 and TRBJ1-2, the full variable domain reads KAGVTQTPRYLIKTRGQQVTLSCSPISGHRSVSWYQQTPGQGLQFLFEYFSETQRNKGNFPGRFSGRQFSNSRSEMNVSTLELGDSALYLCASSLGREYYGYTFGSGTRLTVV.

In this sample, this clone turned up a few times. The covered CDR3 bases are TGTGCCAGCAGCGACAGGACAGGGGAGCTCACCGGGGAG. Translating it yields CASSDRTGELTGE. The full CDR3 reads CASSDRTGELTGELFF. V is TRBV13 and J is TRBJ2-2; 9 positions match TRBD1. The CDR3 end falls 3 residues outside the read, so it is completed with the germline J gene. This CDR3 has 16 amino acids. With V trimmed by 5 bases and J by 4 bases, 8 bases remained unmatched. Germline V gives CDR1 PRHDT, CDR2 FYEKMQ (reference sequence).

This clone came up many times. Read coverage stops 3 residues before the CDR3 terminus; the germline J gene supplies the remainder. The rearrangement joins TRBV10-3 to TRBJ2-3; 9 bases line up with TRBD2. CDR1 and CDR2 from the germline V gene are ENHRY and SYGVKD. This CDR3 spans 16 amino acids. The junction had 8 bases not matched to a gene; V was cut back by 3 bases and J by 4 bases. The CDR3 reads CAISDGLAFVADTQYF. CDR3 bases read: TGTGCCATCAGTGACGGACTAGCGTTTGTGGCAGATACG.

This clone was picked up many times. The read stops 3 residues short of the end of the CDR3; the missing end is completed from the germline J gene. The rearrangement uses TRBV7-2 and TRBJ2-7, with 8 bases identical to TRBD2. Germline V gene sequence: CDR1 SGHTA, CDR2 FQGNSA. The ends lost 4 bases at V and 2 bases at J; junction bases unmatched: 4. This CDR3 has 14 amino acids. The DNA read from the CDR3 is TGTGCCAGCAGCTATCAGCGGGGGCCCTACGAG. Translation: CASSYQRGPYE. The whole CDR3 protein is CASSYQRGPYEQYF.